One and the same sample provided the 29 T cell receptor beta chains below, sequenced in a study of T-cell memory formation after mild COVID-19. TCRdb fed the 5' RACE reads into MiXCR, producing one record per CDR3 protein. The table has 450,000 to 650,000 distinct CDR3 sequences, about a sixth seen once; the top ten hold approximately 12%. Sequences were obtained from PBMCs or a T cell subset sorted from them (not recorded which). The receptors come from an adult woman who had mild COVID-19 (a few samples of this study predate the infection). Cell type and time point are not known.

This clonotype turned up a few times. V usage is TRBV6-2 or TRBV6-3 and J usage is TRBJ2-7, with a weak D call TRBD2 (6 bases). There are 16 residues in the CDR3. Germline V CDR1 and CDR2: MNHEY, SVGEGT. The ends were cut back, 5 bases at V and 5 bases at J, with 22 bases in the middle. The DNA of the CDR3 is TGTGCCAGCAGTCCTCTCCGGGACTCCCTTATAGACGAGCAGTACTTC. This translates into CASSPLRDSLIDEQYF.

CDR3 sequence (DNA): TGCAGTGCGTGGCGGGTGCGGGAAGCTTTCTTT. It encodes CSAWRVREAFF. This chain connects TRBV20-1 to TRBJ1-1; D remains unclear. The V end lost 6 bases, the J end lost 8 bases, and 13 bases lay between the germline ends. CDR3 length: 11 residues. In germline, CDR1 is DFQATT, CDR2 SNEGSKA (reference sequence).

The V call is TRBV5-1, the J call TRBJ2-3, with D unclear. CDR1 SGHRS and CDR2 YFSETQ come from the germline V gene. This CDR3 comprises 16 residues. The ends were cut back, 3 bases at V and 3 bases at J, with 17 bases in the middle. The CDR3 here is CASSSNYQIQTDTQYF. CDR3 coding DNA: TGCGCCAGCAGCTCAAATTACCAAATCCAGACAGATACGCAGTATTTT.

On this clonotype: A junction boundary mismatches the germline segment, possibly from a read error. V and J are TRBV27 and TRBJ1-5, with TRBD1 as a possible D gene (6 bases). Germline V gene data show CDR1 as MNHEY and CDR2 as SMNVEV (reference sequence). The CDR3 totals 16 residues. Here the CDR3 reads CASRLYAGASNQPQHF. As DNA, the CDR3 is TGTGCCAGCAGGTTATACGCAGGGGCGAGCAATCAGCCCCAGCATTTT.

This clonotype was recorded at least ten times. At one boundary the junction diverges from the germline segment, which might be a read error. The CDR3 DNA follows: TGTGCTAGCAGCAAGACAGGGATGGAGACCCAGTACTTC. Its protein product is CASSKTGMETQYF. The chain employs TRBV7-7 and TRBJ2-5; 7 bases are shared with TRBD1. The germline V gene has CDR1 SSHAT and CDR2 FNYEAQ (reference sequence). There are 13 residues in the CDR3.

This clonotype was seen a few times. V and J are TRBV5-6 and TRBJ1-5, with D hard to call. CDR1 is SGHDT and CDR2 is YYEEEE in the germline V gene. The length of the CDR3 is 14 residues. Trimming cost V 0 bases and J 5 bases, with 9 bases left between them. The chain's CDR3 is CASSLGQAYQPQHF. DNA of the CDR3: TGTGCCAGCAGCTTGGGCCAGGCTTATCAGCCCCAGCATTTT.

This clonotype appeared a few times. CDR3 nucleotide sequence: TGTGCCAGCAGCTTAGTCCGACAGGGGTCCTACGAGCAGTACTTC. Translating it yields CASSLVRQGSYEQYF. This chain links TRBV7-9 with TRBJ2-7; 8 nucleotides match TRBD1. The CDR3 sequence is 15 residues long. Trimming cost V 1 base and J 1 base; bases outside gene matches: 3. In germline, CDR1 is SEHNR, CDR2 FQNEAQ (reference sequence).

The chain couples TRBV5-6 to TRBJ2-1, with 7 nucleotides matching TRBD2. The CDR3 length is 15 residues. Trimming took 1 base from V and 6 from J; bases not matched to a gene: 7. In germline, CDR1 is SGHDT, CDR2 YYEEEE. The CDR3 sequence is CASSLPSGNRNEQFF. As DNA, the CDR3 is TGTGCCAGCAGCTTGCCCAGCGGGAATCGCAATGAGCAGTTCTTC.

A few counts support this clonotype. V is TRBV7-3 and J is TRBJ2-5, with TRBD2 matching 12 bases. V dropped 5 bases and J dropped 1; count of bases not matched to a gene: 5. There are 16 residues in the CDR3. Germline-derived CDR1 and CDR2 are SGHTA and FQGTGA. DNA of the CDR3: TGTGCCAGCAGCACAGGACTAGCGGGGATCCAAGAGACCCAGTACTTC. This translates into CASSTGLAGIQETQYF.

The table lists this clonotype with a few counts. The chain has TRBV5-1 and TRBJ2-1; tentative D call: TRBD1 (5 bases). V lost 4 bases and J 5 bases, leaving 19 bases between the germline ends. Germline CDR1 SGHRS, CDR2 YFSETQ. The CDR3 extends over 16 amino acids. DNA for the CDR3: TGCGCCAGCAGCCCCCAGGGTCCAGGAATACACAATGAGCAGTTCTTC. Its protein is CASSPQGPGIHNEQFF. The variable domain in full, completed from reference TRBV5-1 and TRBJ2-1, reads KAGVTQTPRYLIKTRGQQVTLSCSPISGHRSVSWYQQTPGQGLQFLFEYFSETQRNKGNFPGRFSGRQFSNSRSEMNVSTLELGDSALYLCASSPQGPGIHNEQFFGPGTRLTVL.

The chain uses TRBV5-5 and TRBJ2-3; 8 nucleotides match TRBD1. With V trimmed by 7 bases and J by 6 bases, 10 bases remained unmatched. Germline V gives CDR1 SGHKS, CDR2 YYEKEE (reference sequence). This CDR3 contains 14 residues. The CDR3: CASREDRAGDTQYF. The DNA of the CDR3 is TGTGCCAGCCGCGAGGACAGGGCCGGGGATACGCAGTATTTT. The variable domain in full, completed from reference TRBV5-5 and TRBJ2-3, reads DAGVTQSPTHLIKTRGQQVTLRCSPISGHKSVSWYQQVLGQGPQFIFQYYEKEERGRGNFPDRFSARQFPNYSSELNVNALLLGDSALYLCASREDRAGDTQYFGPGTRLTVL.

In this sample, this clonotype turned up a few times. V and J are TRBV7-2 and TRBJ2-3; the D is unclear. Looked up from germline, CDR1 is SGHTA and CDR2 is FQGNSA. V lost 0 bases and J lost 5, with 12 bases in between. The CDR3 runs to 15 residues. The CDR3 DNA is TGTGCCAGCAGCTTAGCATGGTCTGACAAAGATACGCAGTATTTT. This translates into CASSLAWSDKDTQYF.

This clonotype was recorded at least ten times. For the CDR3, the DNA is TGTGCCAGCAGCCTCTACGAGCAGTACTTC. It specifies CASSLYEQYF. The chain carries TRBV6-1 and TRBJ2-7, with D uncertain. Looked up from germline, CDR1 is MNHNS and CDR2 is SASEGT. This CDR3 contains 10 residues. Trimming cost V 6 bases and J 3 bases, with 3 bases left between them.

This clonotype was seen a few times. V gene TRBV29-1 combines with J gene TRBJ2-1; either TRBD1 or TRBD2 may supply D (7 bases each). Germline CDR1 is SQVTM and CDR2 is ANQGSEA. The germline V and J ends were trimmed by 7 bases and 5 bases, with 15 bases remaining between them. This CDR3 is 13 amino acids long. In DNA form, the CDR3 reads TGCAGCGAGCGACAGGGAGGGAACAATGAGCAGTTCTTC. This encodes CSERQGGNNEQFF.

The CDR3 bases are TGCGCCAGCAGCTTGGAACAGAGAGAAAAACTGTTTTTT. This gives the protein CASSLEQREKLFF. V gene TRBV5-1 combines with J gene TRBJ1-4; no firm D call. The CDR3 covers 13 residues. Germline CDR1 reads SGHRS; CDR2 reads YFSETQ. V dropped 0 bases and J dropped 8 bases, with 8 bases sitting between them.

V is TRBV6-5 and J is TRBJ2-3; the D is unclear. Trimming removed 6 bases from V and 2 bases from J, with 9 bases in between. The CDR3 has 13 residues. Germline lookup yields CDR1 MNHEY and CDR2 SVGAGI. The CDR3 DNA is TGTGCCAGCAGGGATCCTAACACAGATACGCAGTATTTT. It specifies CASRDPNTDTQYF.

This clonotype was counted ten times or more. V and J are TRBV30 and TRBJ2-3; 9 nucleotides match TRBD2. The CDR3 covers 14 residues. Trimming at V came to 0 bases and at J to 6 bases, leaving 4 bases not matched to a gene. Germline V gives CDR1 GTSNPN, CDR2 SVGIG (reference sequence). The CDR3 sequence is CAWSVGAGGDTQYF. The CDR3 region has the DNA TGTGCCTGGAGTGTAGGAGCGGGAGGTGATACGCAGTATTTT.

This clonotype was recorded many times. This sequence joins TRBV7-9 and TRBJ2-7; D is undetermined. The CDR3 has 11 amino acids. V gave up 5 bases and J gave up 3 bases, with 5 bases separating them. Germline-derived CDR1 and CDR2 are SEHNR and FQNEAQ (reference sequence). CDR3 sequence reads: CASSVDYEQYF. The CDR3 region has the DNA TGTGCCAGCAGCGTCGACTACGAGCAGTACTTC.

The rearrangement joins TRBV10-3 to TRBJ1-4; 8 nucleotides match TRBD1. CDR3 length: 15 amino acids. Germline V lookup: CDR1 ENHRY, CDR2 SYGVKD. Trimming at V came to 4 bases and at J to 8 bases, leaving 9 bases not matched to a gene. The CDR3 protein is CAISGKTGDYEKLFF. CDR3 in DNA: TGTGCCATCAGTGGAAAGACAGGGGACTACGAAAAACTGTTTTTT.

V and J are TRBV12-3 or TRBV12-4 and TRBJ2-1; 7 nucleotides agree with TRBD1. J was trimmed by 6 bases and V by 3 bases; bases with no gene match: 8. This CDR3 has 15 amino acids. The CDR3 sequence is CASSFNRGMGNEQFF. CDR3 DNA: TGTGCCAGCAGTTTTAACAGGGGAATGGGCAATGAGCAGTTCTTC.

A few counts support this clonotype. The J gene is TRBJ2-5, the V gene TRBV20-1; D may be TRBD1 or TRBD2 (5 bases each). V dropped 6 bases and J dropped 0 bases, with 17 bases sitting between them. CDR3 length equals 15 residues. Germline-derived CDR1 and CDR2 are DFQATT and SNEGSKA (reference sequence). This CDR3 reads CSALGAPGDQETQYF. CDR3 in DNA: TGCAGTGCCCTCGGGGCGCCCGGGGACCAAGAGACCCAGTACTTC.

This clonotype was observed a handful of times. This chain connects TRBV20-1 to TRBJ2-5; no clear D gene. V dropped 5 bases and J dropped 4 bases, with 8 bases sitting between them. The CDR3 contains 11 residues. The germline gives CDR1 DFQATT, CDR2 SNEGSKA (reference sequence). As DNA, the CDR3 is TGCAGTGCTTGGGGTGGAGAGACCCAGTACTTC. Translating it yields CSAWGGETQYF.

The table lists this clonotype with a few counts. The chain recombines TRBV27 with TRBJ2-1, with D possibly matching TRBD2 (6 bases). Germline CDR1 is MNHEY and CDR2 is SMNVEV (reference sequence). CDR3 size: 14 residues. V lost 2 bases to trimming and J lost 6 bases, with 11 bases between them. CDR3 DNA: TGTGCCAGCAGTTTACGACTAGAATCCAATGAGCAGTTCTTC. It codes for CASSLRLESNEQFF.

This chain joins TRBV6-2 or TRBV6-3 and TRBJ2-7, with 7 bases matching TRBD1. Germline V lookup: CDR1 MNHEY, CDR2 SVGEGT. The ends lost 6 bases at V and 3 bases at J; junction bases unmatched: 11. The CDR3 runs to 15 residues. This CDR3 is CASSRHRGRSYEQYF. DNA for the CDR3: TGTGCCAGCAGCCGCCACAGGGGCCGGAGCTACGAGCAGTACTTC.

This chain connects TRBV10-3 to TRBJ2-7; perhaps TRBD1 as D (5 bases). CDR1 and CDR2 (germline): ENHRY, SYGVKD. The CDR3 contains 14 residues. Trimming stripped 4 bases from V and 0 bases from J, with 10 bases between. Written as DNA, the CDR3 is TGTGCCATCAGTGGTAAGACAGCCTCCTACGAGCAGTACTTC. This gives the protein CAISGKTASYEQYF.

This clonotype was picked up a small number of times. V usage is TRBV20-1 and J usage is TRBJ1-2, with 7 bases lining up with TRBD1. The CDR3 extends over 13 amino acids. Germline values: CDR1 DFQATT, CDR2 SNEGSKA (reference sequence). V dropped 7 bases and J dropped 3; count of bases not matched to a gene: 8. CDR3 DNA: TGCAGTGTTAAAAAGGGGGCGGACTATGGCTACACCTTC. Protein: CSVKKGADYGYTF.

The CDR3: CAARARANNEQFF. In nucleotides, the CDR3 is TGTGCCGCTCGAGCAAGGGCGAACAATGAGCAGTTCTTC. This sequence joins TRBV24-1 and TRBJ2-1; no clear D gene. CDR1 is KGHDR and CDR2 is SFDVKD in the germline V gene. This CDR3 region has 13 residues. V gave up 12 bases and J gave up 5 bases, with 16 bases separating them.

In this sample, this clonotype turned up a few times. The rearrangement uses TRBV11-2 and TRBJ1-1; TRBD1 agrees at 7 bases. Trimming cost V 2 bases and J 4 bases; bases outside gene matches: 4. Germline CDR1 reads SGHAT; CDR2 reads FQNNGV. The CDR3 is 14 amino acids. CDR3 DNA sequence: TGTGCCAGCAGCTTAATGCCAGGGGGCACTGAAGCTTTCTTT. Translating gives CASSLMPGGTEAFF.

Only a few counts were recorded for this clonotype. The chain joins TRBV5-1 to TRBJ2-2; possible D gene TRBD2, 5 bases. The V end was cut by 2 bases, the J end by 6 bases, with 14 bases between. The CDR3 has 15 residues. Germline CDR1 is SGHRS and CDR2 is YFSETQ. The DNA of the CDR3 is TGCGCCAGCAGCTTAGCCACGGGGTTCTCCGGGGAGCTGTTTTTT. Its protein product is CASSLATGFSGELFF.